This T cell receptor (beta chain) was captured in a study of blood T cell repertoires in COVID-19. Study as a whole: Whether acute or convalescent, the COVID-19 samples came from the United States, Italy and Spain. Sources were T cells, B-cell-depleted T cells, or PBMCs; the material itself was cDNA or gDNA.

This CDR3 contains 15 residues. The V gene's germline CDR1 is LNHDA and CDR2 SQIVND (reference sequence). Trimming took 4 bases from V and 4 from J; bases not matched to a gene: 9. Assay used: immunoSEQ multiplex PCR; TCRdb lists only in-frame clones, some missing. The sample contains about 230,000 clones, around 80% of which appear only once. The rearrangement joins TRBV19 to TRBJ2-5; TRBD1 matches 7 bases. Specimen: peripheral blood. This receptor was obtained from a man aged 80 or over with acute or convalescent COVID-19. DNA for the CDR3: TGTGCCAGTAGTAGCCAGGGGGTTTTGATAGAGACCCAGTACTTC. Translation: CASSSQGVLIETQYF.